This TCR beta chain was sequenced for a study of blood T cell repertoires in COVID-19. In the study overall: Nucleic acid was either cDNA or gDNA, and it came from T cells, B-cell-depleted T cells, or PBMCs.

Patients at the Seattle site were enrolled during active infection and followed longitudinally. This CDR3 region has 14 residues. Trimming at V came to 8 bases and at J to 0 bases, leaving 5 bases not matched to a gene. From germline, CDR1 is SNHLY and CDR2 FYNNEI. Method: immunoSEQ multiplex PCR; TCRdb's copy keeps in-frame clones and lacks some. The sample lists 89,000 or so clones, 89% occurring once. The TCR was taken from a man between 45 and 60 years old with COVID-19, enrolled during active disease. This chain uses TRBV2 with TRBJ2-3; TRBD2 matches 7 bases. Material: peripheral blood. The CDR3 is CASGEGASTDTQYF. CDR3 DNA: TGTGCCAGCGGGGAGGGTGCTAGCACAGATACGCAGTATTTT.